The 27 T cell receptor beta chains below were found in one sample sequenced in a study of ipilimumab plus nivolumab after autologous stem cell transplantation listed by TCRdb under 2021. Libraries came from the immunoSEQ multiplex PCR assay. TCRdb stores this immuneACCESS table with in-frame sequences only. Part of the clones is absent; in the studies checked, under half of the shortfall reflects unresolved V genes, and no reason is known for the rest. The sample table shows fewer than 95,000 clones, and 83% are seen once. Jointly, the top ten make up roughly 2.2% of the sample. This material consisted of PBMCs, taken in a trial of ipilimumab plus nivolumab as post-transplant consolidation. The receptors were sampled from a male donor with diffuse large B-cell lymphoma.

The V gene is TRBV21-1, the J gene TRBJ1-2; TRBD1, as called in the table, went unchecked against the DNA. TRBV21-1 is labeled a pseudogene. CDR3 length: 14 residues. CDR3 sequence reads: CASRERTGNYGYTF. As DNA, the CDR3 is TGTGCCAGCAGAGAAAGGACAGGGAACTATGGCTACACCTTC.

The chain couples TRBV6-5 to TRBJ1-4; TRBD1 might be the D (5 bases). CDR1 and CDR2 (germline): MNHEY, SVGAGI. CDR3 length: 14 residues. The ends were cut back, 5 bases at V and 6 bases at J, with 13 bases in the middle. The CDR3 spells CASSPPGEDEKLFF. DNA for the CDR3: TGTGCCAGCAGTCCTCCGGGGGAGGATGAAAAACTGTTTTTT.

The V call is TRBV7-2, the J call TRBJ2-5, with TRBD2 matching 10 bases. Germline trimming cut 5 bases from V and 7 bases from J; bases unmatched to any gene: 10. CDR1 is SGHTA, CDR2 FQGNSA, per germline. This CDR3 region has 15 residues. CDR3 in amino acids: CASSTLLAGSGTQYF. CDR3 sequence (DNA): TGTGCCAGCAGCACATTACTAGCGGGGTCGGGGACCCAGTACTTC.

V usage is TRBV4-3 and J usage is TRBJ2-3; TRBD2 agrees at 7 bases. The CDR3 contains 17 residues. V shed 2 bases and J 5 bases; nucleotides not matched to a gene: 13. CDR1 and CDR2 from the germline V gene are LGHNA and YSLEER. CDR3 amino acids: CASSQQTRGYRIDTQYF. The CDR3 nucleotides read TGCGCCAGCAGCCAACAAACGCGGGGGTATAGGATAGATACGCAGTATTTT.

The V call is TRBV7-9, the J call TRBJ2-2; D gene unclear. The CDR3 is 14 amino acids. Germline assignment: CDR1 SEHNR and CDR2 FQNEAQ (reference sequence). Trimming removed 1 base at V and 4 bases at J, with 7 bases between. CDR3 residues: CASSLVVLTGELFF. DNA of the CDR3: TGTGCCAGCAGCTTAGTGGTACTCACCGGGGAGCTGTTTTTT.

The V call is TRBV27, the J call TRBJ2-3, with 7 bases aligning to TRBD2. The V segment lost 7 bases and the J segment 7 bases; nucleotides outside the gene matches: 11. Germline V gene sequence: CDR1 MNHEY, CDR2 SMNVEV (reference sequence). The CDR3 is made up of 14 amino acids. CDR3 loop: CASKNGGTRNTQYF. The CDR3 nucleotides are TGTGCCAGCAAGAACGGGGGGACGAGAAATACGCAGTATTTT.

This chain uses TRBV25-1 with TRBJ1-2, with D perhaps TRBD1 (6 bases). This CDR3 region has 13 residues. Between the trimmed V and J ends, which lost 0 bases and 6 bases, there was a span of 8 bases. Per germline, CDR1 MGHDK and CDR2 SYGVNS. CDR3 nucleotide sequence: TGTGCCAGCAGTGAATACTCAGGGGATGGCTACACCTTC. This codes for CASSEYSGDGYTF.

The chain uses TRBV6-5 and TRBJ1-3; tentative D call: TRBD1 (5 bases). Trimming removed 6 bases from V and 3 bases from J, with 12 bases in between. This CDR3 is 14 amino acids long. In germline, CDR1 is MNHEY, CDR2 SVGAGI. The CDR3 loop is CASRVQAYGNTIYF. The CDR3 region has the DNA TGTGCCAGCAGGGTACAGGCTTATGGAAACACCATATATTTT.

The V call is TRBV29-1, the J call TRBJ1-2; D unclear. The germline V and J ends were trimmed by 8 bases and 2 bases, with 12 bases remaining between them. This CDR3 comprises 12 residues. The germline CDR1 and CDR2 sequences are SQVTM and ANQGSEA. The CDR3 reads CSIQLVNYGYTF. The CDR3 nucleotides read TGCAGCATACAGCTCGTAAACTATGGCTACACCTTC. Combining the CDR3 with reference TRBV29-1 and TRBJ1-2 gives the whole variable domain SAVISQKPSRDICQRGTSLTIQCQVDSQVTMMFWYRQQPGQSLTLIATANQGSEATYESGFVIDKFPISRPNLTFSTLTVSNMSPEDSSIYLCSIQLVNYGYTFGSGTRLTVV.

The gene calls are TRBV2 and TRBJ2-5; 8 nucleotides agree with TRBD2. Per germline, CDR1 SNHLY and CDR2 FYNNEI. The V and J ends lost 8 bases and 5 bases, in that order; junction bases with no gene match: 16. This CDR3 region has 16 residues. This CDR3 reads CASERLNRGGRETQYF. DNA of the CDR3: TGTGCCAGCGAACGGCTGAATCGGGGGGGCCGGGAGACCCAGTACTTC.

The rearrangement uses TRBV15 and TRBJ1-1, with D unclear. Trimming took 3 bases from V and 3 from J, leaving 11 bases between them. The germline V gene encodes CDR1 LNHNV and CDR2 YYDKDF (reference sequence). The CDR3 contains 14 residues. The CDR3 DNA is TGTGCCACCAGCAGGAAGGGTGGGGACACTGAAGCTTTCTTT. Its protein is CATSRKGGDTEAFF. The full variable domain, with the rest looked up from reference TRBV15 and TRBJ1-1, is DAMVIQNPRYQVTQFGKPVTLSCSQTLNHNVMYWYQQKSSQAPKLLFHYYDKDFNNEADTPDNFQSRRPNTSFCFLDIRSPGLGDTAMYLCATSRKGGDTEAFFGQGTRLTVV.

The V and J genes are TRBV14 and TRBJ1-4, with TRBD1 identical over 7 bases. CDR1 is SGHDN and CDR2 is FVKESK in the germline V gene. Unmatched junction bases numbered 6, after V lost 4 bases and J lost 1 base. CDR3 size: 16 residues. This CDR3 is CASSPRQGLTNEKLFF. The CDR3, as DNA: TGTGCCAGCAGCCCTCGACAGGGACTAACTAATGAAAAACTGTTTTTT.

J is TRBJ2-1 and V is TRBV27; D could derive from TRBD1 or TRBD2 (6 bases each). Germline V gene lookup returns CDR1 MNHEY and CDR2 SMNVEV (reference sequence). Deletions cut 5 bases from V and 4 bases from J, with 18 bases between. The length of the CDR3 is 16 residues. CDR3 DNA: TGTGCCAGCAGTCCACAGATTGCGGGACAATACAATGAGCAGTTCTTC. Translation: CASSPQIAGQYNEQFF.

This chain links TRBV10-3 with TRBJ2-5, with TRBD1 matching 9 bases. The J call may be faulty, since TRBJ2-7 better matches the DNA end. This CDR3 spans 13 amino acids. Germline V gene data show CDR1 as ENHRY and CDR2 as SYGVKD. CDR3 loop: CATGQGSPYEQYF. The DNA of the CDR3 is TGTGCCACGGGACAGGGTAGTCCCTACGAGCAGTACTTC.

V and J are TRBV11-2 and TRBJ2-1; D might be TRBD1 or TRBD2, each matching 6 bases. The CDR3 contains 16 residues. Looked up from germline, CDR1 is SGHAT and CDR2 is FQNNGV. The V end lost 1 base, the J end lost 4 bases, and 14 bases lay between the germline ends. CDR3 amino acids: CASSLGRGHRYNEQFF. CDR3 nucleotide sequence: TGTGCCAGCAGCTTAGGCCGGGGGCACAGGTACAATGAGCAGTTCTTC.

The chain couples TRBV7-2 to TRBJ2-5, with TRBD1 identical over 8 bases. The germline CDR1 and CDR2 sequences are SGHTA and FQGNSA. J gave up 5 bases and V 5 bases, and 7 bases lay outside the gene matches. CDR3 length: 14 amino acids. The CDR3 DNA follows: TGTGCCAGCAGCGCCTCAGGGGGCGGGGAGACCCAGTACTTC. Translation gives CASSASGGGETQYF.

The V call is TRBV9, the J call TRBJ2-1; D possibly corresponds to TRBD1 (5 bases). The CDR3 is 14 amino acids. Looked up from germline, CDR1 is SGDLS and CDR2 is YYNGEE. Trimming pared 0 bases from V and 2 bases from J, leaving 6 bases between. This CDR3 is CASSVEGPYNEQFF. In DNA, the CDR3 is TGTGCCAGCAGCGTAGAGGGGCCCTACAATGAGCAGTTCTTC.

The chain is built from TRBV6-1 and TRBJ1-5, with no clear D. This CDR3 region has 11 residues. The germline V gene encodes CDR1 MNHNS and CDR2 SASEGT. V was trimmed by 6 bases and J by 8 bases, leaving 8 bases between them. The CDR3 here is CASSSLEPQHF. As DNA, the CDR3 is TGTGCCAGCAGCAGTCTGGAGCCCCAGCATTTT.

This clone has only a few counts. The chain links TRBV19 to TRBJ1-5, with D hard to call. Germline CDR1 LNHDA, CDR2 SQIVND (reference sequence). Trimming shortened V by 2 bases and J by 6 bases, and 11 bases separated the two germline ends. There are 14 residues in the CDR3. The CDR3 here is CASSISGSGQPQHF. The CDR3, as DNA: TGTGCCAGTAGTATATCGGGGTCTGGTCAGCCCCAGCATTTT.

This clone was observed a single time. CDR3 sequence: CATSRGGQNTGELFF. CDR3 DNA: TGTGCCACCAGCAGAGGGGGACAAAACACCGGGGAGCTGTTTTTT. The chain is built from TRBV15 and TRBJ2-2; a weak D match, TRBD1 (6 bases). CDR1 LNHNV and CDR2 YYDKDF come from the germline V gene (reference sequence). The germline V and J ends were trimmed by 1 base and 2 bases, with 8 bases remaining between them. This CDR3 is 15 amino acids long.

This chain joins TRBV27 and TRBJ1-5, with 7 positions matching TRBD1. V lost 0 bases to trimming and J lost 4 bases; unmatched junction nucleotides: 6. Germline-derived CDR1 and CDR2 are MNHEY and SMNVEV (reference sequence). This CDR3 contains 16 residues. The CDR3 nucleotides read TGTGCCAGCAGTTTATCGGGGACAGCACCTAATCAGCCCCAGCATTTT. Translating gives CASSLSGTAPNQPQHF.

The chain recombines TRBV9 with TRBJ2-2; D is perhaps TRBD1 or TRBD2 (5 bases each). Germline assignment: CDR1 SGDLS and CDR2 YYNGEE. The CDR3 runs to 16 residues. V was clipped by 4 bases and J by 5 bases, with 18 bases between them. CDR3 in DNA: TGTGCCAGCAGCCCTAGGAACAGGAGGAATACCGGGGAGCTGTTTTTT. Protein product: CASSPRNRRNTGELFF.

Remarks on this clone: Germline is not matched at one junction end, which may reflect a read error. The V and J genes are TRBV9 and TRBJ1-3; D is ambiguous. The CDR3 contains 14 residues. Per germline, CDR1 SGDLS and CDR2 YYNGEE. Here the CDR3 reads CASSVADSENTIYF. CDR3 coding DNA: TGTGCCAGCAGCGTTGCGGATTCTGAAAACACCATATATTTT.

For the CDR3, the DNA is TGCAGTGCAGGGGGCCTAGATGGCTACACCTTC. It translates to CSAGGLDGYTF. The chain joins TRBV20-1 to TRBJ1-2, with TRBD1 matching 7 bases. CDR1 and CDR2 from the germline V gene are DFQATT and SNEGSKA (reference sequence). The CDR3 has 11 amino acids. Germline trimming cut 6 bases from V and 6 bases from J; bases unmatched to any gene: 4.

The chain combines TRBV4-1 with TRBJ2-7; TRBD1 matches at 10 bases. Looked up from germline, CDR1 is MGHRA and CDR2 is YSYEKL. The CDR3 spans 16 residues. V shed 3 bases and J 4 bases; nucleotides not matched to a gene: 9. The CDR3 sequence is CASSQLPGTGEYEQYF. The DNA of the CDR3 is TGCGCCAGCAGCCAGCTACCCGGGACAGGGGAATACGAGCAGTACTTC.

V gene TRBV27 combines with J gene TRBJ1-6; weak D call: TRBD1 (5 bases). The germline gives CDR1 MNHEY, CDR2 SMNVEV (reference sequence). This CDR3 region has 14 residues. Trimming removed 6 bases from V and 6 bases from J, with 12 bases in between. The CDR3 sequence is CASSPGLINSPLHF. CDR3 sequence (DNA): TGTGCCAGCAGCCCGGGACTGATTAATTCACCCCTCCACTTT.

The rearrangement links TRBV5-1 to TRBJ1-2; 7 nucleotides align to TRBD1. Trimming removed 4 bases from V and 2 bases from J; junction bases left unmatched: 8. This CDR3 contains 15 residues. CDR1 and CDR2 (germline): SGHRS, YFSETQ. The DNA of the CDR3 is TGCGCCAGCAGCAACCGGGACAGCTGGAACTATGGCTACACCTTC. It translates to CASSNRDSWNYGYTF.